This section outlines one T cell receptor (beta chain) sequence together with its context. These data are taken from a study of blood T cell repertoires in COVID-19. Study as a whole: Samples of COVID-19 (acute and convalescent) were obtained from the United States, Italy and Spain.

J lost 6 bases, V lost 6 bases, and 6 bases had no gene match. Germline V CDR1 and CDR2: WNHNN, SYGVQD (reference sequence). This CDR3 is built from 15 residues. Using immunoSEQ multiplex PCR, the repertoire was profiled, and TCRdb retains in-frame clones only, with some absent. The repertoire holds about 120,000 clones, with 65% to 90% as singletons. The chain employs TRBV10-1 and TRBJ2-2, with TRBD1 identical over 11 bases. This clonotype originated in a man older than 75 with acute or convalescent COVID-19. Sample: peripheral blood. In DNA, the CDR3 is TGCGCCAGCAGCGCGGGACAGGGGGTCCCCGGGGAGCTGTTTTTT. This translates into CASSAGQGVPGELFF.